This T cell receptor beta chain appears in the sequencing data of a study of T cell responses to AZD1222 COVID-19 vaccine. The V and J ends lost 4 bases and 9 bases, in that order; junction bases with no gene match: 13. Germline-derived CDR1 and CDR2 are SGHRS and YFSETQ. The CDR3 runs 17 residues. Only in-frame clones appear in the TCRdb table, and some are missing; sequencing was by immunoSEQ multiplex PCR. The sample lists some 96,000 clones, around 90% occurring once. The rearrangement links TRBV5-1 to TRBJ2-1; 13 bases align to TRBD2. Sequencing used peripheral blood, obtained on day 0 of AZD1222 vaccination. The TCR originated in an adult in good health. The CDR3 loop is CASSATSGRRYTSEQFF. DNA of the CDR3: TGCGCCAGCAGCGCGACTAGCGGGAGGAGGTATACCAGTGAGCAGTTCTTC.